The clone carrying this TCR beta chain was found many times. The antigen is not known. One entry per CDR3 protein, called by TCRdb with MiXCR from the reads. Of fewer than 550,000 distinct CDR3 sequences in the sample, approximately 31% were seen once. The data belong to a study of T cell repertoires in cytomegalovirus infection. Study information: Matching HLA type, along with CMV infection, was indicated by public TCR beta signatures.

CDR3 length: 14 residues. CDR1 and CDR2 from the germline V gene are SGHTA and FQGNSA. The V end was cut by 3 bases, the J end by 9 bases, with 12 bases between. Points from the study as a whole: Dominating the ex vivo response were HLA-C-restricted CMV-specific TCR beta clonotypes. Identification of carriers of CMV plus the relevant HLA was performed using cumulative public TCR beta family frequency.

The chain carries TRBV7-2 and TRBJ1-6; D may be TRBD1 (5 bases). Sequencing was done on a sample of PBMCs. This TCR was recovered from a human donor in good health (CMV status not recorded). Some clones in this sample may be carry-over from other donors' samples. The CDR3 DNA reads as TGTGCCAGCAGCTTGGGGACCGTTGCTTCACCCCTCCACTTT. Its translation is CASSLGTVASPLHF. The full variable domain, completed using reference TRBV7-2 and TRBJ1-6, is GAGVSQSPSNKVTEKGKDVELRCDPISGHTALYWYRQSLGQGLEFLIYFQGNSAPDKSGLPSDRFSAERTGGSVSTLTIQRTQQEDSAVYLCASSLGTVASPLHFGNGTRLTVT.